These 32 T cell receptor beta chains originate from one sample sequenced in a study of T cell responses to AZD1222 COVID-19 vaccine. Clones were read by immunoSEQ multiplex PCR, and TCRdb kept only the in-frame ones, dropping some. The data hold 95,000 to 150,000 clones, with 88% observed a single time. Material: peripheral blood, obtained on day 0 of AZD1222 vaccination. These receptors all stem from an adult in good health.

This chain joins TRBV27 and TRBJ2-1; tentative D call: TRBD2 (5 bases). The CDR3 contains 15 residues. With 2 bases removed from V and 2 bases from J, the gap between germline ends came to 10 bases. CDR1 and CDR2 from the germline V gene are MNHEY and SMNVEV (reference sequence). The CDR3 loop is CASSLRGSPYNEQFF. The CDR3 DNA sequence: TGTGCCAGCAGTTTACGGGGTTCACCCTACAATGAGCAGTTCTTC.

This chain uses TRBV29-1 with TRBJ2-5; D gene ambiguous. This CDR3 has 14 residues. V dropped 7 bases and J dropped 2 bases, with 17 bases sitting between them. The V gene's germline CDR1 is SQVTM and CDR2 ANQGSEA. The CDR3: CSDWSGLGQETQYF. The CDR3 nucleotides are TGCAGCGATTGGTCCGGGCTGGGGCAAGAGACCCAGTACTTC.

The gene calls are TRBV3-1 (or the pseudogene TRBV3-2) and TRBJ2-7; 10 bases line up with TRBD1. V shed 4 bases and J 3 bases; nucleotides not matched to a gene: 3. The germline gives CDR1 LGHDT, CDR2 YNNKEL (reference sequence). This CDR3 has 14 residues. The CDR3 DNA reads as TGTGCCAGCAGCCGCCGGGACAGGGGCTACGAGCAGTACTTC. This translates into CASSRRDRGYEQYF.

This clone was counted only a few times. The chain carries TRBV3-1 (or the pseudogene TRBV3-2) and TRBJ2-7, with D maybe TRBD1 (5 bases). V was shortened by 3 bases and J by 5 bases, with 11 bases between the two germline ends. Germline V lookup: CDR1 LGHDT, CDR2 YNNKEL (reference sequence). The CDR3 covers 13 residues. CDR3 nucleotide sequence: TGTGCCAGCAGCCACCAGGGAAAGAACGAGCAGTACTTC. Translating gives CASSHQGKNEQYF.

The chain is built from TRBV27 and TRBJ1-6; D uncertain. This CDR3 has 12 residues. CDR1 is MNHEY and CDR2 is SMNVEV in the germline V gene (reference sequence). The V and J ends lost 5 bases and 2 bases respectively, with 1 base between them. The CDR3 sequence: CASSTYNSPLHF. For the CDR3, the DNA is TGTGCCAGCAGTACCTATAATTCACCCCTCCACTTT.

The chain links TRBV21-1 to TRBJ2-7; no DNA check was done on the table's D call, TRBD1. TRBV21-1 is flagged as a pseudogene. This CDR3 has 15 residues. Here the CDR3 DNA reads TGTGCCAGCAGCAAAGGCGGCAGGGTCTCCTACGAGCAGTACTTC. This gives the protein CASSKGGRVSYEQYF.

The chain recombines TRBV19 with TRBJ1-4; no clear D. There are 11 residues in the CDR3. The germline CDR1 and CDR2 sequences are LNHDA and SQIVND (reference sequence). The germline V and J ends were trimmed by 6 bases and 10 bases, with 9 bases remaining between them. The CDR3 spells CASSHEGKLFF. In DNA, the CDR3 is TGTGCCAGTAGCCACGAGGGAAAACTGTTTTTT.

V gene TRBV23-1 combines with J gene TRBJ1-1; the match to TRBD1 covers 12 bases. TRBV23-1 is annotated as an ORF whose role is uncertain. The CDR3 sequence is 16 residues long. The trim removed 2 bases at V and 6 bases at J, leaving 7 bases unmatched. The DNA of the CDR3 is TGCGCCAGCAGTCAACCGGGACAGGGGGCGCGTTCTGAAGCTTTCTTT. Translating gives CASSQPGQGARSEAFF.

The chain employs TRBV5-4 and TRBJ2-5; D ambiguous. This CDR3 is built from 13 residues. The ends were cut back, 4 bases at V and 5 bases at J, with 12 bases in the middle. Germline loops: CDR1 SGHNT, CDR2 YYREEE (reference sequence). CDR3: CASSRLLGETQYF. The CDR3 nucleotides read TGTGCCAGCAGCCGGTTGTTGGGGGAGACCCAGTACTTC.

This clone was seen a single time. The CDR3: CASSQLMASDTNLGTQYF. The DNA of the CDR3 is TGCGCCAGCAGCCAATTGATGGCTAGCGACACGAACTTGGGGACCCAGTACTTC. The V and J genes are TRBV4-1 and TRBJ2-5; the D gene is possibly TRBD2 (6 bases). This CDR3 is 18 amino acids long. Germline-derived CDR1 and CDR2 are MGHRA and YSYEKL. V was cut by 2 bases and J by 7 bases, with 26 bases left in between.

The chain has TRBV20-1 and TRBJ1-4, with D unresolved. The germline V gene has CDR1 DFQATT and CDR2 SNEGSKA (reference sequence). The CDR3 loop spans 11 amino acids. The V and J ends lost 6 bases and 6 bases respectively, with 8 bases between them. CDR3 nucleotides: TGCAGTGCGGAATTTTATGAAAAACTGTTTTTT. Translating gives CSAEFYEKLFF.

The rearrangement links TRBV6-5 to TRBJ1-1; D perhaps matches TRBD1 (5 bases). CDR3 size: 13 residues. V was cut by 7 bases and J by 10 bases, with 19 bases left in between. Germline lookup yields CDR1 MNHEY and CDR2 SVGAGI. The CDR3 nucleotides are TGTGCCAGCACCCCGCCGGGGGGTCTAAGAGCTTTCTTT. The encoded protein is CASTPPGGLRAFF.

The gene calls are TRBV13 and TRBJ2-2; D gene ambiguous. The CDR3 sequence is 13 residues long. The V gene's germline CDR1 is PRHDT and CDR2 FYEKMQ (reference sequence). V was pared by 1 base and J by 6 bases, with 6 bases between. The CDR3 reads CASSLVSPGELFF. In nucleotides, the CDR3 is TGTGCCAGCAGCTTAGTTAGCCCCGGGGAGCTGTTTTTT.

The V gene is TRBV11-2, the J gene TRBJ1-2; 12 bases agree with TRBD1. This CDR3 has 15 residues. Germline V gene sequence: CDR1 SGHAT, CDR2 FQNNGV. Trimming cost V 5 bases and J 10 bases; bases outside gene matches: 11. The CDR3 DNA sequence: TGTGCCAGCAGCGTAACCGGGACAGGGGGCGCGGTCTACACCTTC. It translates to CASSVTGTGGAVYTF.

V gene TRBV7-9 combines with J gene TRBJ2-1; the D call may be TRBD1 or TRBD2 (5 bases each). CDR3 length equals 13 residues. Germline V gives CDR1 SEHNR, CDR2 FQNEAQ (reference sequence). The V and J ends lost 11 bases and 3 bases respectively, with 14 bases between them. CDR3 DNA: TGTGCCGCGAGGGGCGAAATCTACAATGAGCAGTTCTTC. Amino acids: CAARGEIYNEQFF.

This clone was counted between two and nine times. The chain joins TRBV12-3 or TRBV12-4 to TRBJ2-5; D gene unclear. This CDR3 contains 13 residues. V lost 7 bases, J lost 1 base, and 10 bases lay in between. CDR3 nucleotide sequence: TGTGCCAGCACCCTCGCCACCCAAGAGACCCAGTACTTC. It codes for CASTLATQETQYF.

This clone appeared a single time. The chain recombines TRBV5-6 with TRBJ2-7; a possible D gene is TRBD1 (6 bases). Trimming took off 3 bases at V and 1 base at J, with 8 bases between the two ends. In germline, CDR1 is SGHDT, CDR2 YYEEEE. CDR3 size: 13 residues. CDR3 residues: CASSSGQSYEQYF. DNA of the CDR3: TGTGCCAGCAGCTCCGGACAGTCCTACGAGCAGTACTTC.

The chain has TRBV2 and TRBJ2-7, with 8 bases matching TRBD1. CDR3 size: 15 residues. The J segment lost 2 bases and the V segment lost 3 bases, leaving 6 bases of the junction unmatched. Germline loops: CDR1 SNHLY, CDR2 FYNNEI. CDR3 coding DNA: TGTGCCAGCAGTGAGCGCAGGACAGGGCCCTACGAGCAGTACTTC. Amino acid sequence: CASSERRTGPYEQYF. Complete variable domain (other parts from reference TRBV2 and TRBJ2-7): EPEVTQTPSHQVTQMGQEVILRCVPISNHLYFYWYRQILGQKVEFLVSFYNNEISEKSEIFDDQFSVERPDGSNFTLKIRSTKLEDSAMYFCASSERRTGPYEQYFGPGTRLTVT.

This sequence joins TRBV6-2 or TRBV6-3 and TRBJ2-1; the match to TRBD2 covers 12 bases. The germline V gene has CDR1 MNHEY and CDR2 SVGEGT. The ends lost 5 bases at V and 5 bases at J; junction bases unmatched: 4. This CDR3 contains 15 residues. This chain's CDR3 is CASSLRLAGDNEQFF. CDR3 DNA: TGTGCCAGCAGTCTAAGACTAGCGGGGGACAATGAGCAGTTCTTC.

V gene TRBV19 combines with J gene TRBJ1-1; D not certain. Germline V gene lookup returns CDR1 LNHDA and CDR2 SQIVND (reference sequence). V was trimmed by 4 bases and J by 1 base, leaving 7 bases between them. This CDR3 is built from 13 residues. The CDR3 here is CASSRFPNTEAFF. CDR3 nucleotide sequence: TGTGCCAGTAGTAGGTTCCCGAACACTGAAGCTTTCTTT. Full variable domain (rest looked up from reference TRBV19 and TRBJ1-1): DGGITQSPKYLFRKEGQNVTLSCEQNLNHDAMYWYRQDPGQGLRLIYYSQIVNDFQKGDIAEGYSVSREKKESFPLTVTSAQKNPTAFYLCASSRFPNTEAFFGQGTRLTVV.

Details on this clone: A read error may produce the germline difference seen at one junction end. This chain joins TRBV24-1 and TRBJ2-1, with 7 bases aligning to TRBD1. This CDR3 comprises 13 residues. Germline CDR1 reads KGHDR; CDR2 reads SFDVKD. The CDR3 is CATNDFGTAEQFF. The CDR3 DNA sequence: TGTGCCACCAATGATTTCGGGACAGCAGAGCAGTTCTTC.

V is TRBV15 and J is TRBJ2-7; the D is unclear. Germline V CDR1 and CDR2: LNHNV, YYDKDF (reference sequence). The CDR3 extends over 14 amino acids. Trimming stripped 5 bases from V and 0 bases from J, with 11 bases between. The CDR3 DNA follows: TGTGCCACCAGCGCTCTCTCCTTCTCCTACGAGCAGTACTTC. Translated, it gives CATSALSFSYEQYF.

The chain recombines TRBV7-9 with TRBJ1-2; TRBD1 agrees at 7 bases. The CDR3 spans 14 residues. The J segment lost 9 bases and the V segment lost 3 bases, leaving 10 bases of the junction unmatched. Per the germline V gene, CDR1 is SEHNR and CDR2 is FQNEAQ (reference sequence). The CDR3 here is CASSLVDRVSCYTF. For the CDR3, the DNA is TGTGCCAGCAGCTTGGTAGACAGGGTTTCTTGCTACACCTTC.

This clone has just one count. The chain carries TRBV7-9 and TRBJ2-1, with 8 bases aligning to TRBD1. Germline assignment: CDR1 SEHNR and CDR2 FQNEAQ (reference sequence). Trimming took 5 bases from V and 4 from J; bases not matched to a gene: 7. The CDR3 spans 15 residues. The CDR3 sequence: CASSRGTGTYNEQFF. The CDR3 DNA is TGTGCCAGCAGCAGAGGGACAGGAACATACAATGAGCAGTTCTTC. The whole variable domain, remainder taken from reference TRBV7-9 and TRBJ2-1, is DTGVSQNPRHKITKRGQNVTFRCDPISEHNRLYWYRQTLGQGPEFLTYFQNEAQLEKSRLLSDRFSAERPKGSFSTLEIQRTEQGDSAMYLCASSRGTGTYNEQFFGPGTRLTVL.

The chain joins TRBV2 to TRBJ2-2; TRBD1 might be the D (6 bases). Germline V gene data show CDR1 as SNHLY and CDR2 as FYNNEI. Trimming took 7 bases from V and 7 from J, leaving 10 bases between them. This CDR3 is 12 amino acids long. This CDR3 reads CASMKGGGELFF. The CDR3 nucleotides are TGTGCCAGCATGAAAGGGGGCGGGGAGCTGTTTTTT.

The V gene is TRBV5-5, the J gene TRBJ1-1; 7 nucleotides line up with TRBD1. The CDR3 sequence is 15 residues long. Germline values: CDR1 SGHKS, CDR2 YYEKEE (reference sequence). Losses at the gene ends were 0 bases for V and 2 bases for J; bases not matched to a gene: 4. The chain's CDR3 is CASSLAGQRNTEAFF. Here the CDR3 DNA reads TGTGCCAGCAGCTTGGCGGGACAGAGAAACACTGAAGCTTTCTTT.

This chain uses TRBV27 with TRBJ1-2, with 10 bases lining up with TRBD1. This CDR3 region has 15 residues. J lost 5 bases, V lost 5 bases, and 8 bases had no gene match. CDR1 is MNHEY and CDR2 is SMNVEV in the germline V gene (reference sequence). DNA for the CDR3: TGTGCCAGCAGTGGGACAGGGGCGCTGGAATATGGCTACACCTTC. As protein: CASSGTGALEYGYTF.

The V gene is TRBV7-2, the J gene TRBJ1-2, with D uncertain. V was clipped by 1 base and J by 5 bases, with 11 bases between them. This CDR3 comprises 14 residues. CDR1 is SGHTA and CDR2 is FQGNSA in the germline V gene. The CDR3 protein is CASSLGSTRYGYTF. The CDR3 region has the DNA TGTGCCAGCAGCTTAGGCTCGACGAGATATGGCTACACCTTC.

The CDR3 bases are TGTGCCATCAGTGAGTCGATAATCATTAAGGAAACTAATGAAAAACTGTTTTTT. Translated, it gives CAISESIIIKETNEKLFF. This chain connects TRBV10-3 to TRBJ1-4; D not certain. V lost 0 bases and J lost 1, with 15 bases in between. This CDR3 contains 18 residues. Germline values: CDR1 ENHRY, CDR2 SYGVKD.

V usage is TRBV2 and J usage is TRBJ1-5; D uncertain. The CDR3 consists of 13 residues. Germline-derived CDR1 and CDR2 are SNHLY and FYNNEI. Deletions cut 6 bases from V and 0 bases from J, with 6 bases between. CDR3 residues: CASRVYSNQPQHF. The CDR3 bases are TGTGCCAGCAGAGTGTATAGCAATCAGCCCCAGCATTTT.

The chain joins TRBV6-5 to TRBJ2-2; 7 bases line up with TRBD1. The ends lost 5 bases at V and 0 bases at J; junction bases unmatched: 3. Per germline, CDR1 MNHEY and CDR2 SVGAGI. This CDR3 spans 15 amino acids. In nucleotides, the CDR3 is TGTGCCAGCAGTCTCAGGGGGTCGAACACCGGGGAGCTGTTTTTT. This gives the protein CASSLRGSNTGELFF.

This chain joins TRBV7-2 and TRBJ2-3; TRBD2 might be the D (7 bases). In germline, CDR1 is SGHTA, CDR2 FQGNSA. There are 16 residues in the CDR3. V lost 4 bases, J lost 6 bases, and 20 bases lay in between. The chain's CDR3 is CASSSLGGGPVDTQYF. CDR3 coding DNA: TGTGCCAGCAGCTCGCTAGGCGGGGGCCCCGTCGATACGCAGTATTTT. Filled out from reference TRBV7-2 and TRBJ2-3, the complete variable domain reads GAGVSQSPSNKVTEKGKDVELRCDPISGHTALYWYRQSLGQGLEFLIYFQGNSAPDKSGLPSDRFSAERTGGSVSTLTIQRTQQEDSAVYLCASSSLGGGPVDTQYFGPGTRLTVL.